These T cell receptor beta chains were read from a single sample in a study of Ad26.COV2.S vaccination and SARS-CoV-2 variants. Using immunoSEQ multiplex PCR, the repertoire was profiled, and TCRdb retains in-frame clones only, with some absent. The repertoire includes a few hundred thousand clones, roughly 90% of them detected once, and 3.6% sits in the top ten. This material consisted of peripheral blood, taken in a trial of Ad26.COV2.S vaccine versus placebo. The receptor source for this set is a person between 18 and 65 years old who received the Ad26.COV2.S COVID-19 vaccine or a placebo. Both conserved end residues are part of each CDR3. A D gene is named only where the DNA matches it firmly.

>TRBV4-3|TRBD1|TRBJ1-4
CASSQDPGGRWGNEKLFF
>TRBV19|TRBD1|TRBJ1-5
CASSIGSRGRGQPQHF
>TRBV4-1|.|TRBJ2-6
CASSQQHTGFGANVLTF
>TRBV27|.|TRBJ2-3
CASSRGTSTDTQYF
>TRBV7-9|.|TRBJ2-7
CASSFGPLGLYEQYF
>TRBV12-3/TRBV12-4|.|TRBJ1-1
CASILQGNTEAFF
>TRBV4-3|.|TRBJ1-2
CASSHQGLNYGYTF
>TRBV3-1/TRBV3-2|.|TRBJ2-3
CASSHLQGDTDTQYF
>TRBV28|.|TRBJ2-3
CASSSPGVSTDTQYF
>TRBV5-1|.|TRBJ1-1
CASSLVGDTEAFF
>TRBV30|TRBD2|TRBJ2-5
CAWSIAGRETQYF
>TRBV13|.|TRBJ1-6
CASSLGQGPSSPLHF
>TRBV10-3|TRBD1|TRBJ2-7
CAISESGQGPYEQYF
>TRBV7-3|TRBD2|TRBJ2-3
CASSSSGGLGDTQYF
>TRBV3-1/TRBV3-2|.|TRBJ2-5
CASSQVREQETQYF
>TRBV2|.|TRBJ1-1
CASTGGVNTEAFF
>TRBV3-1/TRBV3-2|.|TRBJ2-3
CASSQAITTDTQYF
>TRBV5-6|.|TRBJ1-1
CASSHHRVRNTEAFF
>TRBV7-9|TRBD2|TRBJ2-3
CASSFRITGGQYF
>TRBV13|.|TRBJ2-7
CASSLDYGPKAYEQYF
>TRBV7-9|.|TRBJ2-2
CASSKRQSTGELFF
>TRBV5-8|.|TRBJ2-7
CASSLAVTVFEQYF
>TRBV27|TRBD1|TRBJ1-2
CARGGTGLPHGYTF
>TRBV15|.|TRBJ2-1
CATSREWTSNEQFF
>TRBV6-6|.|TRBJ1-6
CASRAEGWGKNSPLHF
>TRBV6-5|.|TRBJ2-7
CASLQGQSYEQYF
>TRBV19|.|TRBJ1-4
CASSMIAWTGADEKLFF
>TRBV5-1|.|TRBJ2-1
CASSFHNEQFF
>TRBV28|.|TRBJ2-2
CASSPRPTSTGELFF
>TRBV11-3|.|TRBJ2-3
CASSLGHTTDTQYF
>TRBV30|.|TRBJ2-7
CAWSENEQYF
>TRBV7-2|.|TRBJ1-2
CASSLAGGRNYGYTF
>TRBV7-2|TRBD1|TRBJ1-5
CASSLDRGNQPQHF
>TRBV5-4|.|TRBJ1-1
CASSLNRVGSPLAEAFF
>TRBV28|TRBD1|TRBJ1-2
CASSWTGGPFGYTF
>TRBV14|.|TRBJ2-7
CASSQGAGAGFYEQYF
>TRBV11-2|TRBD1|TRBJ1-2
CASRGRTGGLPPSGYTF
>TRBV3-1/TRBV3-2|.|TRBJ2-5
CASRGQGLETQYF
>TRBV7-9|.|TRBJ1-5
CASSSTGVGNQPQHF